The 18 T cell receptor beta chains reported below all come from one sample, sequenced in a study of T cells expressing NK-cell markers. From the 5' RACE reads, TCRdb lists one entry per CDR3 protein and no DNA. The table for this sample gives a few hundred thousand distinct CDR3 sequences. Sequencing was carried out using blood T cells: a sorted CD56 or NKG2C T cell subset, CD4+ or CD8+ T cells, or bulk PBMC T cells (not recorded which). These receptors were taken from a woman aged 45-65 years in good health.

The V and J genes are TRBV12-3 or TRBV12-4 and TRBJ2-3; there is no DNA to check the TCRdb D call of TRBD2. CDR3 length: 15 residues. CDR3: CASSLIEGEVDTQYF.

This CDR3 reads CASNKGEWSTDTQYF. The chain combines TRBV5-1 with TRBJ2-3; without DNA, the TCRdb call of TRBD1 cannot be checked. CDR3 length equals 15 residues. Germline CDR1 and CDR2: SGHRS and YFSETQ.

The chain carries TRBV5-1 and TRBJ2-7. Germline CDR1 SGHRS, CDR2 YFSETQ. The CDR3 sequence is 13 residues long. CDR3 in amino acids: CASSSGPTYEQYF.

The chain employs TRBV6-2 or TRBV6-3 and TRBJ1-1. This CDR3 spans 13 amino acids. CDR1 and CDR2 from the germline V gene are MNHEY and SVGEGT. CDR3 region: CASRFYVNTEAFF.

The chain combines TRBV7-3 with TRBJ2-1; TCRdb outputs TRBD1, but without DNA this stays unchecked. The CDR3 has 13 residues. CDR1 and CDR2 from the germline V gene are SGHTA and FQGTGA. This CDR3 is CASSPTGNNEQFF.

The chain is built from TRBV7-2 and TRBJ2-1; TCRdb calls TRBD1, which cannot be checked without DNA. The CDR3 runs 15 residues. Per germline, CDR1 SGHTA and CDR2 FQGNSA. CDR3: CASSRRQGDYNEQFF.

The V and J genes are TRBV20-1 and TRBJ1-4. CDR3 length: 16 amino acids. CDR1 and CDR2 from the germline V gene are DFQATT and SNEGSKA (reference sequence). The CDR3 spells CSAREPAGATNEKLFF.

V is TRBV27 and J is TRBJ1-1. The CDR3 length is 15 residues. Germline V gives CDR1 MNHEY, CDR2 SMNVEV (reference sequence). The CDR3 protein is CASTRGGNMNTEAFF.

V usage is TRBV4-1 and J usage is TRBJ1-1; the TRBD1 assignment by TCRdb is unverifiable without DNA. The CDR3 extends over 20 amino acids. Germline CDR1 is MGHRA and CDR2 is YSYEKL. The CDR3 spells CASSQDGPGLDRGMNTEAFF.

The chain joins TRBV12-3 or TRBV12-4 to TRBJ2-5; TCRdb selects TRBD2, and the lack of DNA leaves this call unchecked. This CDR3 has 15 residues. The CDR3 loop is CASREGLAGRETQYF.

This sequence joins TRBV9 and TRBJ1-4. Germline values: CDR1 SGDLS, CDR2 YYNGEE. This CDR3 has 13 amino acids. Here the CDR3 reads CASSEQGGEKLFF.

The rearrangement links TRBV11-2 to TRBJ2-2. CDR1 SGHAT and CDR2 FQNNGV come from the germline V gene. This CDR3 has 13 amino acids. The CDR3 loop is CASSFRLAGELFF.

J is TRBJ1-6 and V is TRBV2; the D gene TCRdb calls, TRBD1, cannot be checked with no DNA. This CDR3 is built from 16 residues. CDR1 and CDR2 from the germline V gene are SNHLY and FYNNEI. The chain's CDR3 is CASIRDRGSYNSPLHF. Using reference TRBV2 and TRBJ1-6 for the parts outside the CDR3, the full variable domain is EPEVTQTPSHQVTQMGQEVILRCVPISNHLYFYWYRQILGQKVEFLVSFYNNEISEKSEIFDDQFSVERPDGSNFTLKIRSTKLEDSAMYFCASIRDRGSYNSPLHFGNGTRLTVT.

The chain employs TRBV24-1 and TRBJ2-2; the TCRdb call, TRBD2, lacks DNA for checking. The CDR3 extends over 15 amino acids. Germline V gene lookup returns CDR1 KGHDR and CDR2 SFDVKD. CDR3 sequence: CATELAGGPPGELFF.

The J gene is TRBJ2-5, the V gene TRBV15. Looked up from germline, CDR1 is LNHNV and CDR2 is YYDKDF (reference sequence). CDR3 length: 12 residues. The CDR3 reads CATSRARQTQYF.

The rearrangement joins TRBV29-1 to TRBJ2-1. Germline assignment: CDR1 SQVTM and CDR2 ANQGSEA. CDR3 length equals 11 residues. This chain's CDR3 is CSVVLYNEQFF.

The rearrangement joins TRBV20-1 to TRBJ1-1; the D call of TRBD1 rests on TCRdb alone, since no DNA is present to check it. The CDR3 runs 15 residues. CDR1 is DFQATT, CDR2 SNEGSKA, per germline (reference sequence). This chain's CDR3 is CSASTGAFLGTEAFF.

The chain uses TRBV6-4 and TRBJ2-4; TCRdb lists TRBD1, though no DNA is available to test this call. Germline loops: CDR1 MRHNA, CDR2 SNTAGT. The CDR3 has 13 amino acids. The CDR3 sequence is CARQGTAKNIQYF.